One and the same sample provided the 22 T cell receptor beta chains below, sequenced in a study of shared clonotypes between healthy human individuals. Clones were read by immunoSEQ multiplex PCR, and TCRdb kept only the in-frame ones, dropping some. This table holds 2,500,000 or so clones, around 94% found once. Sequencing was done on a sample of naive CD4+ T cells sorted from blood. The subset here: CD45RA+ positively selected. The receptors originated from a man between 18 and 35 years old in good health.

CDR3 sequence reads: CASSLGIGAYEQYF. CDR3 DNA: TGTGCCAGCAGCCTAGGTATCGGGGCCTACGAGCAGTACTTC. The genes are TRBV7-9 and TRBJ2-7; D might be TRBD2 (5 bases). Germline CDR1 is SEHNR and CDR2 is FQNEAQ (reference sequence). V was cut by 5 bases and J by 2 bases, with 13 bases left in between. The CDR3 covers 14 residues.

The rearrangement uses TRBV7-2 and TRBJ2-7; D may be TRBD1 (5 bases). The CDR3 sequence is 15 residues long. Germline V gives CDR1 SGHTA, CDR2 FQGNSA. With 2 bases removed from V and 4 bases from J, the gap between germline ends came to 15 bases. CDR3 residues: CASSLNGAVGYEQYF. CDR3 sequence (DNA): TGTGCCAGCAGCTTAAATGGGGCAGTGGGGTACGAGCAGTACTTC. The entire variable domain, with the rest obtained from reference TRBV7-2 and TRBJ2-7, is as follows: GAGVSQSPSNKVTEKGKDVELRCDPISGHTALYWYRQSLGQGLEFLIYFQGNSAPDKSGLPSDRFSAERTGGSVSTLTIQRTQQEDSAVYLCASSLNGAVGYEQYFGPGTRLTVT.

This clone was recorded only once. CDR3 DNA sequence: TGTGCCAGTAGTATGTCGGGGGCTAGTAACTATGGCTACACCTTC. It translates to CASSMSGASNYGYTF. This chain links TRBV19 with TRBJ1-2, with a weak D call TRBD1 (6 bases). The CDR3 is 15 residues long. V was shortened by 3 bases and J by 1 base, with 12 bases between the two germline ends. Germline V gene lookup returns CDR1 LNHDA and CDR2 SQIVND (reference sequence). Complete variable domain (other parts from reference TRBV19 and TRBJ1-2): DGGITQSPKYLFRKEGQNVTLSCEQNLNHDAMYWYRQDPGQGLRLIYYSQIVNDFQKGDIAEGYSVSREKKESFPLTVTSAQKNPTAFYLCASSMSGASNYGYTFGSGTRLTVV.

This clone was recorded only once. The chain joins TRBV19 to TRBJ2-3, with D possibly being TRBD2 (5 bases). Looked up from germline, CDR1 is LNHDA and CDR2 is SQIVND (reference sequence). CDR3 length equals 14 residues. The germline V and J ends were trimmed by 3 bases and 2 bases, with 9 bases remaining between them. The CDR3 here is CASSIDGVTDTQYF. DNA of the CDR3: TGTGCCAGTAGTATTGACGGGGTCACAGATACGCAGTATTTT.

CDR3 nucleotide sequence: TGTGCCTGGAGTGGAGCTAGCGGCCACTCCTACGAGCAGTACTTC. It yields the protein CAWSGASGHSYEQYF. The gene calls are TRBV30 and TRBJ2-7, with 7 bases aligning to TRBD2. The CDR3 has 15 residues. V was clipped by 1 base and J by 0 bases; unmatched bases: 6. Germline V CDR1 and CDR2: GTSNPN, SVGIG (reference sequence).

This chain connects TRBV19 to TRBJ1-4, with TRBD1 matching 12 bases. J lost 8 bases, V lost 3 bases, and 4 bases had no gene match. This CDR3 comprises 15 residues. Germline lookup yields CDR1 LNHDA and CDR2 SQIVND (reference sequence). The CDR3 protein is CASSIMGTGGEKLFF. CDR3 nucleotides: TGTGCCAGTAGTATCATGGGGACAGGGGGCGAAAAACTGTTTTTT.

The rearrangement uses TRBV2 and TRBJ2-5, with a possible D match to TRBD2 (5 bases). This CDR3 spans 14 amino acids. CDR1 is SNHLY and CDR2 is FYNNEI in the germline V gene. V was cut by 6 bases and J by 1 base, with 12 bases left in between. CDR3 in amino acids: CASRAAAGQETQYF. The CDR3 DNA follows: TGTGCCAGCAGAGCCGCGGCGGGCCAAGAGACCCAGTACTTC.

The count of this clone is one. The same CDR3 can be traced to other DNA sequences in this sample. The rearrangement joins TRBV2 to TRBJ1-1, with D perhaps TRBD1 (5 bases). Germline V lookup: CDR1 SNHLY, CDR2 FYNNEI. CDR3 length: 13 residues. The V and J ends lost 6 bases and 1 base respectively, with 9 bases between them. CDR3 sequence (DNA): TGTGCCAGCAGGCCCGACAGGAACACTGAAGCTTTCTTT. It is translated as CASRPDRNTEAFF.

The chain carries TRBV15 and TRBJ2-1; 13 bases line up with TRBD2. V lost 5 bases to trimming and J lost 8 bases; unmatched junction nucleotides: 9. The CDR3 covers 16 residues. The germline V gene encodes CDR1 LNHNV and CDR2 YYDKDF (reference sequence). The CDR3 nucleotides read TGTGCCACCAGCCCGGGGGGAGGACTAGCGGGAGATGAGCAGTTCTTC. It codes for CATSPGGGLAGDEQFF. The complete variable domain, with remaining parts taken from reference TRBV15 and TRBJ2-1, reads DAMVIQNPRYQVTQFGKPVTLSCSQTLNHNVMYWYQQKSSQAPKLLFHYYDKDFNNEADTPDNFQSRRPNTSFCFLDIRSPGLGDTAMYLCATSPGGGLAGDEQFFGPGTRLTVL.

V gene TRBV19 combines with J gene TRBJ1-5, with 7 bases that match TRBD1. Germline-derived CDR1 and CDR2 are LNHDA and SQIVND (reference sequence). Trimming cost V 4 bases and J 5 bases; bases outside gene matches: 14. This CDR3 has 17 residues. CDR3 nucleotide sequence: TGTGCCAGTAGTAAATTTCATACAGGGGTAGCGGATCAGCCCCAGCATTTT. It codes for CASSKFHTGVADQPQHF.

As to this clone: Within the sample, other DNA sequences also encode this same CDR3. The chain has TRBV12-5 and TRBJ1-5; D uncertain. The CDR3 sequence is 12 residues long. V was trimmed by 1 base and J by 4 bases, leaving 2 bases between them. CDR1 is LGHNT and CDR2 is FRNRAP in the germline V gene. CDR3 amino acids: CASGLDNQPQHF. The CDR3 DNA is TGTGCTAGTGGTTTGGATAATCAGCCCCAGCATTTT.

V is TRBV6-1 and J is TRBJ2-3; TRBD2 matches at 8 bases. This CDR3 comprises 15 residues. From germline, CDR1 is MNHNS and CDR2 SASEGT. V was clipped by 7 bases and J by 1 base; unmatched bases: 7. The CDR3 is CASILGGAGTDTQYF. In nucleotides, the CDR3 is TGTGCCAGCATTCTCGGGGGGGCCGGCACAGATACGCAGTATTTT.

The chain combines TRBV10-3 with TRBJ1-3; 9 bases fit TRBD1. This CDR3 has 16 amino acids. Germline assignment: CDR1 ENHRY and CDR2 SYGVKD. With 4 bases clipped from V and 0 bases from J, the junction kept 4 bases outside the gene matches. CDR3 sequence reads: CAISAGQGLSGNTIYF. As DNA, the CDR3 is TGTGCCATCAGTGCAGGACAGGGGCTCTCTGGAAACACCATATATTTT.

This chain links TRBV30 with TRBJ2-7; 7 nucleotides line up with TRBD2. This CDR3 has 13 residues. V lost 1 base, J lost 5 bases, and 5 bases stayed unmatched. CDR1 is GTSNPN, CDR2 SVGIG, per germline (reference sequence). CDR3: CAWSATSVHEQYF. The DNA for the CDR3 is TGTGCCTGGAGTGCTACTAGCGTCCACGAGCAGTACTTC.

Turning to this clone: This same CDR3 is encoded by further DNA sequences in the sample. The chain links TRBV10-3 to TRBJ1-1, with D unresolved. V gave up 2 bases and J gave up 4 bases, with 5 bases separating them. CDR3 length equals 12 residues. In germline, CDR1 is ENHRY, CDR2 SYGVKD. CDR3 amino acids: CAISEGVTEAFF. DNA of the CDR3: TGTGCCATCAGTGAGGGGGTCACTGAAGCTTTCTTT.

Details on this clone: The sample carries other DNA sequences with the same CDR3. The V and J genes are TRBV7-2 and TRBJ1-2, with D uncertain. This CDR3 has 14 amino acids. Trimming stripped 1 base from V and 1 base from J, with 7 bases between. Per germline, CDR1 SGHTA and CDR2 FQGNSA. CDR3 bases: TGTGCCAGCAGCTTAGGGTCGGGTAACTATGGCTACACCTTC. This codes for CASSLGSGNYGYTF.

The V call is TRBV6-5, the J call TRBJ2-7; D unresolved. There are 12 residues in the CDR3. The germline CDR1 and CDR2 sequences are MNHEY and SVGAGI. V lost 6 bases and J lost 6, with 12 bases in between. The CDR3 DNA sequence: TGTGCCAGCAGCCAAATGTACAGCGAGCAGTACTTC. This translates into CASSQMYSEQYF.

The chain is built from TRBV28 and TRBJ1-2, with 10 bases fitting TRBD1. The CDR3 totals 14 residues. Germline CDR1 MDHEN, CDR2 SYDVKM. Trimming removed 6 bases from V and 5 bases from J; junction bases left unmatched: 6. CDR3 region: CASRIPGQGYGYTF. The CDR3 DNA reads as TGTGCCAGCAGAATCCCGGGACAGGGGTATGGCTACACCTTC.

This clone was counted a few times. The chain links TRBV7-2 to TRBJ1-5, with a possible D match to TRBD1 (6 bases). The length of the CDR3 is 15 residues. Germline V gene data show CDR1 as SGHTA and CDR2 as FQGNSA. V gave up 1 base and J gave up 2 bases, with 9 bases separating them. The CDR3 sequence: CASSLGQVGNQPQHF. The CDR3 nucleotides are TGTGCCAGCAGCTTAGGACAGGTCGGCAATCAGCCCCAGCATTTT.

The chain employs TRBV23-1 and TRBJ2-2, with no clear D. TRBV23-1 is sorted into the ORF group, with uncertain function. V was cut by 11 bases and J by 4 bases, with 23 bases left in between. CDR3 size: 16 residues. The DNA for the CDR3 is TGCGCCCCACCCCTTTGGGTCTCACTCCTCACCGGGGAGCTGTTTTTT. This gives the protein CAPPLWVSLLTGELFF.

The genes are TRBV18 and TRBJ2-7; TRBD2 agrees at 14 bases. Losses at the gene ends were 4 bases for V and 5 bases for J; bases not matched to a gene: 4. Germline V gives CDR1 KGHSH, CDR2 LQKENI. The CDR3 extends over 15 amino acids. CDR3 coding DNA: TGTGCCAGCTCACTGGGACTAGCGGGAGTCGACGAGCAGTACTTC. Translation gives CASSLGLAGVDEQYF.

In the case of this clone: The same CDR3 is also encoded by other DNA sequences in this sample. The chain is built from TRBV18 and TRBJ2-2; D unclear. The CDR3 runs to 13 residues. Trimming cost V 2 bases and J 2 bases, with 3 bases left between them. Germline V lookup: CDR1 KGHSH, CDR2 LQKENI. CDR3 protein: CASSPSNTGELFF. CDR3 nucleotide sequence: TGTGCCAGCTCACCAAGCAACACCGGGGAGCTGTTTTTT.